This TCR beta chain was recovered during a study of Tregs in tolerant kidney transplant recipients. As concerns this clone: Its target is unknown.

Data came from immunoSEQ multiplex PCR; TCRdb stores just in-frame clones and leaves some out. The table shows 200,000 to 300,000 clones, with approximately 83% occurring only once. The CDR3 loop spans 13 amino acids. The V end lost 4 bases, the J end lost 4 bases, and 8 bases lay between the germline ends. Per the germline V gene, CDR1 is LNHDA and CDR2 is SQIVND (reference sequence). Regarding the study as a whole: Findings come from small patient numbers and require larger validation. Expanding Tregs on activated donor B cells appeared to best identify donor-specific TCRbeta clones. This study did not directly address biological reproducibility.

Unstimulated regulatory T cells (CD4+CD25+CD127-), CD4+CD25- non-regulatory cells, CD4 and CD8 cells were FACS-sorted from thawed PBMCs. The sequence derives from a human donor in good health. Sample: CD4+ T cells from blood. V and J are TRBV19 and TRBJ2-1; no definite D call. CDR3 loop: CASSSQLYNEQFF. The CDR3 DNA reads TGTGCCAGTAGTAGCCAGCTATACAATGAGCAGTTCTTC.